Following are 4 T cell receptor beta chains from one sample sequenced in a study of T cells after posttransplantation cyclophosphamide. Data came from immunoSEQ multiplex PCR; TCRdb stores just in-frame clones and leaves some out. The sample contains tens of thousands of clones, none of them singletons. Sequencing was carried out using PBMCs. The source is a middle-aged man in good health, CMV-negative, and a related stem cell transplant donor.

This clone showed up many times. The rearrangement links TRBV5-1 to TRBJ2-3; the match to TRBD2 covers 14 bases. J lost 5 bases, V lost 3 bases, and 11 bases had no gene match. Germline V gene lookup returns CDR1 SGHRS and CDR2 YFSETQ. This CDR3 contains 18 residues. CDR3 sequence reads: CASSSTPGLAGARDTQYF. Here the CDR3 DNA reads TGCGCCAGCAGCTCAACCCCGGGACTAGCGGGAGCTCGAGATACGCAGTATTTT. Filled out from reference TRBV5-1 and TRBJ2-3, the complete variable domain reads KAGVTQTPRYLIKTRGQQVTLSCSPISGHRSVSWYQQTPGQGLQFLFEYFSETQRNKGNFPGRFSGRQFSNSRSEMNVSTLELGDSALYLCASSSTPGLAGARDTQYFGPGTRLTVL.

This clone was seen ten or more times. The J gene is TRBJ1-1, the V gene TRBV29-1; TRBD1 matches at 9 bases. J gave up 3 bases and V 8 bases, and 7 bases lay outside the gene matches. The CDR3 has 13 amino acids. From germline, CDR1 is SQVTM and CDR2 ANQGSEA. The CDR3 protein is CSTSTGGDTEAFF. The DNA of the CDR3 is TGCAGCACTTCGACAGGGGGGGACACTGAAGCTTTCTTT.

This clone was detected ten times or more. The V call is TRBV19, the J call TRBJ2-3; D remains unclear. This CDR3 region has 12 residues. The V gene's germline CDR1 is LNHDA and CDR2 SQIVND (reference sequence). Trimming stripped 3 bases from V and 4 bases from J, with 5 bases between. The CDR3 DNA sequence: TGTGCCAGTAGTATCCCGGCAGATACGCAGTATTTT. Translating it yields CASSIPADTQYF.

This clone was picked up many times. The rearrangement links TRBV2 to TRBJ2-7; D unclear. V shed 2 bases and J shed 4 bases, with 3 bases lying between them. Germline CDR1 and CDR2: SNHLY and FYNNEI. This CDR3 is 11 amino acids long. The CDR3 sequence is CASSELYEQYF. The CDR3 bases are TGTGCCAGCAGTGAACTGTACGAGCAGTACTTC.